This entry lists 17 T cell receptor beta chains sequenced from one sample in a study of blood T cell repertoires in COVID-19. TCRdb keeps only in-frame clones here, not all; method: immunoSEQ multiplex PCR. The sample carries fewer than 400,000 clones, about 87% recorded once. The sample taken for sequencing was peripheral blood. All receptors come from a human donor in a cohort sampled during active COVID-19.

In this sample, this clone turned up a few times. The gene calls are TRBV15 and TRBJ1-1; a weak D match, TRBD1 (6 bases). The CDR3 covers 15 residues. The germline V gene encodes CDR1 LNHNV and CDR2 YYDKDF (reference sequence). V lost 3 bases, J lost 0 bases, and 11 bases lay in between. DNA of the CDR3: TGTGCCACCAGCAGGCCCGACAGGATGAACACTGAAGCTTTCTTT. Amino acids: CATSRPDRMNTEAFF.

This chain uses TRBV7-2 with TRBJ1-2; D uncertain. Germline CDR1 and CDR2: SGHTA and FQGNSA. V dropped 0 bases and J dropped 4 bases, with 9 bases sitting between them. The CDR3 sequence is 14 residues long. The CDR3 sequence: CASSLAGSGYGYTF. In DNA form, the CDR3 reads TGTGCCAGCAGCTTAGCAGGGAGTGGCTATGGCTACACCTTC.

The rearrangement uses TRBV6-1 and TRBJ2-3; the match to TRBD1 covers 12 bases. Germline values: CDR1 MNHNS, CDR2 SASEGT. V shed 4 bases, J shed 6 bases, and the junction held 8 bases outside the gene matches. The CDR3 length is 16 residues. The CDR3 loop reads CASSVEGTGGWDTQYF. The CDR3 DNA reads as TGTGCCAGCAGTGTGGAAGGGACAGGGGGCTGGGATACGCAGTATTTT.

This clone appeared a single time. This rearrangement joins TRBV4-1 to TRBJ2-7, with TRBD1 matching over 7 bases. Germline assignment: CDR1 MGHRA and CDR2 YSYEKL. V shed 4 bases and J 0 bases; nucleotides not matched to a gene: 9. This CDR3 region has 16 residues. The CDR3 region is CASSREQGSSSYEQYF. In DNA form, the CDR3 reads TGCGCCAGCAGCCGCGAACAGGGGAGTAGCTCCTACGAGCAGTACTTC.

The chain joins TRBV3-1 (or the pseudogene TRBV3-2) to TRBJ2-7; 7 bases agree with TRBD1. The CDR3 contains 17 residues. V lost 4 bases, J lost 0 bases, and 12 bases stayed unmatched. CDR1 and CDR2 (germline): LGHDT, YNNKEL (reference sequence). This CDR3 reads CASSPRRQGLLSYEQYF. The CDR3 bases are TGTGCCAGCAGCCCGCGACGACAGGGTCTCCTCTCCTACGAGCAGTACTTC.

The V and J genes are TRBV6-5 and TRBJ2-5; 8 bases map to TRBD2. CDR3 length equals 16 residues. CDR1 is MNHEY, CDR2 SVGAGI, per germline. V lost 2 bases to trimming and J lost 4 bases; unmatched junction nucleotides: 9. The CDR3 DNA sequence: TGTGCCAGCAGTTACGTCGGTTTAGCGGGGCGAGAGACCCAGTACTTC. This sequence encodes CASSYVGLAGRETQYF.

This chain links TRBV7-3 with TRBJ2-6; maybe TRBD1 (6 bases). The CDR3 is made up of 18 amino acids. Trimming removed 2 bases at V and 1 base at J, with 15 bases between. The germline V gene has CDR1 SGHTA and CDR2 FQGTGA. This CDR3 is CASSLVPGARSGANVLTF. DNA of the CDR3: TGTGCCAGCAGCTTAGTCCCAGGGGCTAGGTCTGGGGCCAACGTCCTGACTTTC.

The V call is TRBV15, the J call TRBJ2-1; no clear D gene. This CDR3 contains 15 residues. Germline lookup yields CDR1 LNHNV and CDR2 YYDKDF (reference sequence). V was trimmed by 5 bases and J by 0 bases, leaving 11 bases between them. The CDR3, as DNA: TGTGCCACCAGCGGTCTATGGAGCTCCTACAATGAGCAGTTCTTC. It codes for CATSGLWSSYNEQFF.

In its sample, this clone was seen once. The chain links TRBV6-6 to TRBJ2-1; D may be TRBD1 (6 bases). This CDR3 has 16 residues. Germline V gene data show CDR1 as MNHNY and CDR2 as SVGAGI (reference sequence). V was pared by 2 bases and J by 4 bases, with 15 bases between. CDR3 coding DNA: TGTGCCAGCAGTTACGTCTCACAGGGCTTATACAATGAGCAGTTCTTC. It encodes CASSYVSQGLYNEQFF.

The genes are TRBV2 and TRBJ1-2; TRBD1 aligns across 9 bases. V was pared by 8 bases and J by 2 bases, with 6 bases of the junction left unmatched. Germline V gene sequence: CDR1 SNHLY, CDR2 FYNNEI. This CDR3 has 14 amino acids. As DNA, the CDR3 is TGTGCCAGCCTCGACGACAGGGGGAACTATGGCTACACCTTC. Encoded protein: CASLDDRGNYGYTF.

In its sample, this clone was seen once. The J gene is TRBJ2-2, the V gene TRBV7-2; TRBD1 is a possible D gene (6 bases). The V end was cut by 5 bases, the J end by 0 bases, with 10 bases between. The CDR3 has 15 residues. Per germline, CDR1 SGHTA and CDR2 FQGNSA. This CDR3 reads CASSPGQSNTGELFF. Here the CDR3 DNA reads TGTGCCAGCAGCCCCGGACAGTCGAACACCGGGGAGCTGTTTTTT.

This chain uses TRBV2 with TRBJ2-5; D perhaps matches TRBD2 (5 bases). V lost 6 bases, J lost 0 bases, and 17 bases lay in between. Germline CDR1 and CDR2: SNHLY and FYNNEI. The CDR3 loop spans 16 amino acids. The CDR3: CASSRRTPTYQETQYF. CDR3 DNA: TGTGCCAGCAGCCGCCGGACTCCCACGTACCAAGAGACCCAGTACTTC.

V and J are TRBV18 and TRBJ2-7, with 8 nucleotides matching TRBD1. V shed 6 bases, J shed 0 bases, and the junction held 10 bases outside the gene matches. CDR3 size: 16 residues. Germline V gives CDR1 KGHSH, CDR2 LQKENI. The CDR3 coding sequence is TGTGCCAGCTCTCGTCGACAGGGGTTGGGCTCCTACGAGCAGTACTTC. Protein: CASSRRQGLGSYEQYF.

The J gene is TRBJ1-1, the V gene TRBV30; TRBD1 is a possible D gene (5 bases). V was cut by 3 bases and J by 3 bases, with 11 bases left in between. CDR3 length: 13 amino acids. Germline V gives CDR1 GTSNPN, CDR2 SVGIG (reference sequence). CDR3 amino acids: CAWSRWGDTEAFF. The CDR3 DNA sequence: TGTGCCTGGAGCCGGTGGGGGGACACTGAAGCTTTCTTT. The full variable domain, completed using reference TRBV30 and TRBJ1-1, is SQTIHQWPATLVQPVGSPLSLECTVEGTSNPNLYWYRQAAGRGLQLLFYSVGIGQISSEVPQNLSASRPQDRQFILSSKKLLLSDSGFYLCAWSRWGDTEAFFGQGTRLTVV.

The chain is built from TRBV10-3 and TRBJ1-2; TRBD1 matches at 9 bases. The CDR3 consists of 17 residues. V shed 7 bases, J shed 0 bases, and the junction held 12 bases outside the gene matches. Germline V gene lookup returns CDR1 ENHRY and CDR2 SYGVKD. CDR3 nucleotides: TGTGCCATCACCCCTTCCCGTACAGGGGGCCCTAACTATGGCTACACCTTC. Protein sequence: CAITPSRTGGPNYGYTF.

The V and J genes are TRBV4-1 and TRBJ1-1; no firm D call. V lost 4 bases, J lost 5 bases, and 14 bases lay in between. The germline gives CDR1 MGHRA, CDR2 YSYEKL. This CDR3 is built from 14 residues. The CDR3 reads CASSRSGAGTEAFF. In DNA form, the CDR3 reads TGCGCCAGCAGCCGGAGTGGTGCGGGGACTGAAGCTTTCTTT.

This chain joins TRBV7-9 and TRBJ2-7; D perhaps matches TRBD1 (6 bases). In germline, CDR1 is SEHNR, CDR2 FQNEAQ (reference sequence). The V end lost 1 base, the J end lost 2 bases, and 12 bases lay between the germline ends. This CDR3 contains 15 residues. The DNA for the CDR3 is TGTGCCAGCAGCTTAGACACGACAGGTGCCTACGAGCAGTACTTC. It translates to CASSLDTTGAYEQYF.